Listed below are T cell receptor beta chains from one sample, sequenced in a study of T cell responses to AZD1222 COVID-19 vaccine. This table comes from immunoSEQ multiplex PCR, and its TCRdb copy is limited to in-frame clones, with some not included. In the table there are some 100,000 clones, 88% of which are singletons. Sequenced here: peripheral blood, sampled on day 0 of AZD1222 vaccination. Source of these receptors: an adult in good health. The CDR3 runs from the conserved cysteine through the conserved F or W. The order of the fields is D gene, V gene, clone size, J gene, CDR3 DNA, CDR3 protein. A D gene is named only where the DNA matches it firmly. Some rows have no size entry. The others give once, few or many, or a class for an expanded clone.

d_gene: TRBD1; v_gene: TRBV24-1; abundance: .; j_gene: TRBJ1-5; CDR3nt: TGTGCCACCAGTGATTTCGTGGACAGGGGGGAAGGCAATCAGCCCCAGCATTTT; CDR3aa: CATSDFVDRGEGNQPQHF
d_gene: .; v_gene: TRBV28; abundance: .; j_gene: TRBJ2-3; CDR3nt: TGTGCCAGCAGTTTATCGGGGGCGGTCGGCACAGATACGCAGTATTTT; CDR3aa: CASSLSGAVGTDTQYF
d_gene: .; v_gene: TRBV30; abundance: .; j_gene: TRBJ2-5; CDR3nt: TGTGCCCGCGATGACAGCCGGCAAGAGACCCAGTACTTC; CDR3aa: CARDDSRQETQYF
d_gene: TRBD1; v_gene: TRBV15; abundance: once; j_gene: TRBJ1-2; CDR3nt: TGTGCCACCAGCAGAGATAACAGGGGGGTCTATGGCTACACCTTC; CDR3aa: CATSRDNRGVYGYTF
d_gene: TRBD1; v_gene: TRBV7-9; abundance: .; j_gene: TRBJ2-1; CDR3nt: TGTGCCAGCAGCTCCCCGGGACAGGCTGAGCATGAGCAGTTCTTC; CDR3aa: CASSSPGQAEHEQFF
d_gene: .; v_gene: TRBV19; abundance: .; j_gene: TRBJ1-4; CDR3nt: TGTGCCAGTAGTCCACCGGGACACGGAGAAAAACTGTTTTTT; CDR3aa: CASSPPGHGEKLFF
d_gene: TRBD1; v_gene: TRBV25-1; abundance: .; j_gene: TRBJ2-5; CDR3nt: TGTGCCAGCAGTGCCGCAGGGGGACAAGAGACCCAGTACTTC; CDR3aa: CASSAAGGQETQYF
d_gene: .; v_gene: TRBV27; abundance: .; j_gene: TRBJ2-1; CDR3nt: TGTGCCGCGGGATGGGGTTTCAATGAGCAGTTCTTC; CDR3aa: CAAGWGFNEQFF
d_gene: TRBD2; v_gene: TRBV7-8; abundance: .; j_gene: TRBJ2-7; CDR3nt: TGTGCCAGCAGCTCCCGACTAGCGGGGCCACCCAGGAACGAGCAGTACTTC; CDR3aa: CASSSRLAGPPRNEQYF
d_gene: .; v_gene: TRBV19; abundance: .; j_gene: TRBJ1-2; CDR3nt: TGTGCCAGTAGTATAGGGGTAAGGTCCCGCTATGGCTACACCTTC; CDR3aa: CASSIGVRSRYGYTF
d_gene: .; v_gene: TRBV9; abundance: .; j_gene: TRBJ2-3; CDR3nt: TGTGCCAGCAGTGTAGGGGGGGCAAGCACAGATACGCAGTATTTT; CDR3aa: CASSVGGASTDTQYF
d_gene: TRBD1; v_gene: TRBV5-4; abundance: .; j_gene: TRBJ2-1; CDR3nt: TGTGCCAGCAGCTTCGGACAGGGGCAATACAATGAGCAGTTCTTC; CDR3aa: CASSFGQGQYNEQFF
d_gene: .; v_gene: TRBV28; abundance: few; j_gene: TRBJ1-5; CDR3nt: TGTGCCAGCAGTTTATGGTTCAGTCTAGGCAAGGGTACGAGCAATCAGCCCCAGCATTTT; CDR3aa: CASSLWFSLGKGTSNQPQHF
d_gene: TRBD2; v_gene: TRBV6-5; abundance: .; j_gene: TRBJ2-3; CDR3nt: TGTGCCAGCAGTTACTCCCCGGGACCGGGGGGAGATACGCAGTATTTT; CDR3aa: CASSYSPGPGGDTQYF
d_gene: TRBD2; v_gene: TRBV7-8; abundance: .; j_gene: TRBJ2-3; CDR3nt: TGTGCCAGCAGCTTAGCGAGGCTAGCGGGACTCTCGAAGGGGCCCACAGATACGCAGTATTTT; CDR3aa: CASSLARLAGLSKGPTDTQYF
d_gene: .; v_gene: TRBV16; abundance: .; j_gene: TRBJ1-3; CDR3nt: TGTGCCAGCAGCCAATCGATCCAGACTGGAAACACCATATATTTT; CDR3aa: CASSQSIQTGNTIYF
d_gene: .; v_gene: TRBV7-8; abundance: .; j_gene: TRBJ1-6; CDR3nt: TGTGCCAGCAGCGTTACCGTAACCTATAATTCACCCCTCCACTTT; CDR3aa: CASSVTVTYNSPLHF
d_gene: TRBD1; v_gene: TRBV18; abundance: .; j_gene: TRBJ2-1; CDR3nt: TGTGCCAGCTCATCAAGGGGACAGGGCCTGCACAATGAGCAGTTCTTC; CDR3aa: CASSSRGQGLHNEQFF
d_gene: .; v_gene: TRBV6-2/TRBV6-3; abundance: .; j_gene: TRBJ1-4; CDR3nt: TGTGCCAGCAGTGACAGGCTTGGCCGGTCAACTAATGAAAAACTGTTTTTT; CDR3aa: CASSDRLGRSTNEKLFF
d_gene: .; v_gene: TRBV10-3; abundance: .; j_gene: TRBJ1-4; CDR3nt: TGTGCCATCAGAAGAGACAGCTCAACTAATGAAAAACTGTTTTTT; CDR3aa: CAIRRDSSTNEKLFF
d_gene: TRBD2; v_gene: TRBV10-1; abundance: .; j_gene: TRBJ2-3; CDR3nt: TGCGCCGGGGGACTAGCGGGAACGCCCAGCACAGATACGCAGTATTTT; CDR3aa: CAGGLAGTPSTDTQYF
d_gene: .; v_gene: TRBV29-1; abundance: .; j_gene: TRBJ1-4; CDR3nt: TGCAGCGTGGGGGGACGCGCTAATGAAAAACTGTTTTTT; CDR3aa: CSVGGRANEKLFF
d_gene: TRBD1; v_gene: TRBV9; abundance: .; j_gene: TRBJ1-1; CDR3nt: TGTGCCAGCAGCACCCGAGGGACAGGGGACACTGAAGCTTTCTTT; CDR3aa: CASSTRGTGDTEAFF
d_gene: TRBD1; v_gene: TRBV7-2; abundance: .; j_gene: TRBJ1-6; CDR3nt: TGTGCCAGCAGCTCGGGACAGAATTCACCCCTCCACTTT; CDR3aa: CASSSGQNSPLHF
d_gene: TRBD2; v_gene: TRBV5-8; abundance: .; j_gene: TRBJ2-1; CDR3nt: TGTGCCAGCAGCCCGATGTTGACTAGCGGGAGGCCCGGTGAGCAGTTCTTC; CDR3aa: CASSPMLTSGRPGEQFF
d_gene: TRBD1; v_gene: TRBV27; abundance: .; j_gene: TRBJ2-6; CDR3nt: TGTGCCAGCAGGAGACAGGGGAGCCCCTCTGGGGCCAACGTCCTGACTTTC; CDR3aa: CASRRQGSPSGANVLTF
d_gene: .; v_gene: TRBV11-2; abundance: few; j_gene: TRBJ2-7; CDR3nt: TGTGCCAGCAGCTTAGCAGGCTACGAGCAGTACTTC; CDR3aa: CASSLAGYEQYF
d_gene: .; v_gene: TRBV7-8; abundance: .; j_gene: TRBJ2-3; CDR3nt: TGTGCCAGCAGCTTAGTCCCAGGCGGCGGTGGAGATACGCAGTATTTT; CDR3aa: CASSLVPGGGGDTQYF
d_gene: .; v_gene: TRBV30; abundance: .; j_gene: TRBJ2-3; CDR3nt: TGTGCCTGGAGCGACCCAGGGTTCGCCACAGATACGCAGTATTTT; CDR3aa: CAWSDPGFATDTQYF
d_gene: .; v_gene: TRBV7-8; abundance: once; j_gene: TRBJ1-3; CDR3nt: TGTGCCAGCAGCTTCGAGGGGGGCTCTGGAAACACCATATATTTT; CDR3aa: CASSFEGGSGNTIYF
d_gene: TRBD1; v_gene: TRBV7-8; abundance: once; j_gene: TRBJ1-3; CDR3nt: TGTGCCAGCAGCTCCACGACAGGGCTCAGTGGAAACACCATATATTTT; CDR3aa: CASSSTTGLSGNTIYF
d_gene: TRBD1; v_gene: TRBV5-4; abundance: .; j_gene: TRBJ1-1; CDR3nt: TGTGCCAGCGGGACAGTCACTGAAGCTTTCTTT; CDR3aa: CASGTVTEAFF
d_gene: TRBD2; v_gene: TRBV7-6; abundance: .; j_gene: TRBJ2-1; CDR3nt: TGTGCCAGCAGCTTAGCCCCTGGGGTAGCGGGAGTTTCTGAGCAGTTCTTC; CDR3aa: CASSLAPGVAGVSEQFF
d_gene: .; v_gene: TRBV28; abundance: once; j_gene: TRBJ1-2; CDR3nt: TGTGCCAGCAGCCTTGGACTGATCAGCTATGGCTACACCTTC; CDR3aa: CASSLGLISYGYTF
d_gene: TRBD1; v_gene: TRBV7-9; abundance: .; j_gene: TRBJ1-1; CDR3nt: TGTGCCAGCAGCTTACCACAGGGGGCGAGGACTGAAGCTTTCTTT; CDR3aa: CASSLPQGARTEAFF
d_gene: TRBD2; v_gene: TRBV11-2; abundance: once; j_gene: TRBJ2-7; CDR3nt: TGTGCCAGCAGCTCGTGGGTTGGGGCGACCGGCGGGGGGGAGCAGTACTTC; CDR3aa: CASSSWVGATGGGEQYF
d_gene: .; v_gene: TRBV24-1; abundance: .; j_gene: TRBJ2-1; CDR3nt: TGTGCCACCAGTGATCCTTACTTGGGGCAGTTCTTC; CDR3aa: CATSDPYLGQFF
d_gene: .; v_gene: TRBV4-1; abundance: few; j_gene: TRBJ1-1; CDR3nt: TGCGCCAGCAGCCAAGACCGACTCTTGAACACTGAAGCTTTCTTT; CDR3aa: CASSQDRLLNTEAFF
d_gene: .; v_gene: TRBV27; abundance: .; j_gene: TRBJ2-1; CDR3nt: TGTGCCAGCAGAATTGGAGGGAGGAGGTACAATGAGCAGTTCTTC; CDR3aa: CASRIGGRRYNEQFF
d_gene: .; v_gene: TRBV19; abundance: .; j_gene: TRBJ1-1; CDR3nt: TGTGCCAGTAGTATTTGGCAGAACACTGAAGCTTTCTTT; CDR3aa: CASSIWQNTEAFF
d_gene: .; v_gene: TRBV23-1; abundance: .; j_gene: TRBJ2-5; CDR3nt: TGCGCCAGCAGTCAATCGGTGGCACTTTTGGTGGAGACCCAGTACTTC; CDR3aa: CASSQSVALLVETQYF
d_gene: .; v_gene: TRBV24-1; abundance: .; j_gene: TRBJ1-2; CDR3nt: TGTGCCACCAGTGATCCGGGGAGTGGCTACACCTTC; CDR3aa: CATSDPGSGYTF
d_gene: .; v_gene: TRBV2; abundance: once; j_gene: TRBJ2-5; CDR3nt: TGTGCCAGCAGGGAAGGGACCCAGTACTTC; CDR3aa: CASREGTQYF
d_gene: TRBD2; v_gene: TRBV4-1; abundance: .; j_gene: TRBJ2-5; CDR3nt: TGCGCCAGCAGCCAGGCCCCGGGAGGGAGGGCGGAGACCCAGTACTTC; CDR3aa: CASSQAPGGRAETQYF
d_gene: .; v_gene: TRBV20-1; abundance: .; j_gene: TRBJ2-5; CDR3nt: TGCAGTGCTAGGGGCCAAGAGACCCAGTACTTC; CDR3aa: CSARGQETQYF
d_gene: .; v_gene: TRBV7-3; abundance: .; j_gene: TRBJ1-6; CDR3nt: TGTGCCAGCAGCTTAGATGCCGGGTGGAATTCACCCCTCCACTTT; CDR3aa: CASSLDAGWNSPLHF